The clone carrying this TCR beta chain was recorded once. TCRdb fed the 5' RACE reads into MiXCR, producing one record per CDR3 protein. The table lists 750,000 to 950,000 distinct CDR3 sequences, about 12% of them singletons. These data are taken from a study of identical twins. Trimming left V 8 bases short and J 7 bases short, with 15 bases between. The CDR3 has 13 residues. The sample was also reused in another study, on yellow fever vaccine responses in identical twins.

The sequencing input was PBMCs. This TCR was sampled from a woman younger than 30 in good health. The chain couples TRBV12-3 or TRBV12-4 to TRBJ2-4; TRBD1 is a possible D gene (6 bases). CDR3: CASAQGDMNIQYF. The DNA of the CDR3 is TGTGCCAGCGCACAGGGAGATATGAACATTCAGTACTTC.